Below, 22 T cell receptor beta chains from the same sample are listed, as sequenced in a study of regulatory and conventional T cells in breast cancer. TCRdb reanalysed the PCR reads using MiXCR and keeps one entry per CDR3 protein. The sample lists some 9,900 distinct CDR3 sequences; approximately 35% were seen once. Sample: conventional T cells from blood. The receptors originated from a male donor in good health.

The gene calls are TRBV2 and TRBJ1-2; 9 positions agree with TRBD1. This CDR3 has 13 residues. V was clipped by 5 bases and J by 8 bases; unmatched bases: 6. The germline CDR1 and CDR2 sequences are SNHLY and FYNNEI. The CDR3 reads CASSPTGGAGYTF. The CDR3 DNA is TGTGCCAGCAGTCCTACAGGGGGCGCCGGCTACACCTTC.

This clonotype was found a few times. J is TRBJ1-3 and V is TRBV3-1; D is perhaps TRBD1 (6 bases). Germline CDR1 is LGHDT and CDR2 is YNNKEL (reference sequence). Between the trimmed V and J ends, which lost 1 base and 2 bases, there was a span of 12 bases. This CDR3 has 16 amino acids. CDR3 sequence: CASSQGTGSTGNTIYF. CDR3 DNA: TGTGCCAGCAGCCAAGGTACAGGGTCTACTGGAAACACCATATATTTT.

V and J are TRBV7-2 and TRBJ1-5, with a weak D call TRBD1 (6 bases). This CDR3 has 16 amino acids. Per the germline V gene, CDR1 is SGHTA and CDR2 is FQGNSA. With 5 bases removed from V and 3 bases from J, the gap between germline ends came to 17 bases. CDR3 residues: CASSPGAGTINQPQHF. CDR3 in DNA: TGTGCCAGCAGCCCAGGGGCAGGGACAATCAATCAGCCCCAGCATTTT. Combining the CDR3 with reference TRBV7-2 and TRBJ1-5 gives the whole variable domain GAGVSQSPSNKVTEKGKDVELRCDPISGHTALYWYRQSLGQGLEFLIYFQGNSAPDKSGLPSDRFSAERTGGSVSTLTIQRTQQEDSAVYLCASSPGAGTINQPQHFGDGTRLSIL.

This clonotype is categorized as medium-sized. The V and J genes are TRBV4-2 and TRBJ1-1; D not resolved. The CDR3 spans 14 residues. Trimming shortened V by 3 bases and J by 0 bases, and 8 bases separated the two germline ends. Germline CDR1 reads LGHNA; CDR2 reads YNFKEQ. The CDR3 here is CASSHPSLNTEAFF. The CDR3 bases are TGTGCCAGCAGCCATCCCTCCTTGAACACTGAAGCTTTCTTT.

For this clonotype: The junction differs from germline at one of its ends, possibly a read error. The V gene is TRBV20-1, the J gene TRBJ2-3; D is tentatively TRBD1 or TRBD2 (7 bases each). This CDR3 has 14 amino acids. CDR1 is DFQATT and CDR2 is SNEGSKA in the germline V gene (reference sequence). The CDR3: CSASGTDSTGTQYF. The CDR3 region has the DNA TGCAGTGCAAGCGGGACAGATAGCACAGGTACGCAGTATTTT.

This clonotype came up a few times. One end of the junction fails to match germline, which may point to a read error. In nucleotides, the CDR3 is TGTGCCAGCAGGGAAGAAATCCAAGAGACCCAGTACTTC. Protein: CASREEIQETQYF. V is TRBV2 and J is TRBJ2-5; no definite D call. Germline V gene lookup returns CDR1 SNHLY and CDR2 FYNNEI. The CDR3 runs to 13 residues.

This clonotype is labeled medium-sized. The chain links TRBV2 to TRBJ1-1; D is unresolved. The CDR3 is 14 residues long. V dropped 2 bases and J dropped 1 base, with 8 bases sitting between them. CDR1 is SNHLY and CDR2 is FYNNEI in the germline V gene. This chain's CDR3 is CASSERQKNTEAFF. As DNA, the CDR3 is TGTGCCAGCAGTGAACGGCAAAAGAACACTGAAGCTTTCTTT.

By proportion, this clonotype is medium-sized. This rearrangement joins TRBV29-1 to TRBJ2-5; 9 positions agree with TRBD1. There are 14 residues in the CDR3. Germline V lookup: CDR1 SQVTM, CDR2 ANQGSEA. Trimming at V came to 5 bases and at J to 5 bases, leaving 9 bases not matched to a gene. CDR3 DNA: TGCAGCGTTAACGGACAGGGGTGGGACGAGACCCAGTACTTC. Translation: CSVNGQGWDETQYF.

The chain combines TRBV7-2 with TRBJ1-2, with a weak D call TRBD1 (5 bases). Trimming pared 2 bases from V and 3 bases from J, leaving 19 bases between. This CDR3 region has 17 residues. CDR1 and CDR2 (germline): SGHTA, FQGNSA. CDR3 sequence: CASSLIPGRRTDYGYTF. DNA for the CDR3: TGTGCCAGCAGCTTAATCCCAGGGCGGAGAACCGACTATGGCTACACCTTC.

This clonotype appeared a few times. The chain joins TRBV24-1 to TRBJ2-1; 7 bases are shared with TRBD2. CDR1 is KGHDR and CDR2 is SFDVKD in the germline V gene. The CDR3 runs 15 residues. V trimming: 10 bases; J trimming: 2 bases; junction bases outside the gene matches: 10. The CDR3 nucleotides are TGTGCCACAAGTTGGGCAAGCGGGGCCTACAATGAGCAGTTCTTC. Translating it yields CATSWASGAYNEQFF.

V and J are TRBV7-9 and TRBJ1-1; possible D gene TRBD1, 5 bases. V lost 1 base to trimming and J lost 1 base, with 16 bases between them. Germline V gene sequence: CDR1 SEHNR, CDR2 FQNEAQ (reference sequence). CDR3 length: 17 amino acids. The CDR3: CASSLGAGTVENTEAFF. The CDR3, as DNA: TGTGCCAGCAGCTTAGGGGCGGGGACCGTCGAGAACACTGAAGCTTTCTTT. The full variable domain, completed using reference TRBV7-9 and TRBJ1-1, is DTGVSQNPRHKITKRGQNVTFRCDPISEHNRLYWYRQTLGQGPEFLTYFQNEAQLEKSRLLSDRFSAERPKGSFSTLEIQRTEQGDSAMYLCASSLGAGTVENTEAFFGQGTRLTVV.

In nucleotides, the CDR3 is TGTGCCAGCAGCTTAGTAGGGACAGGGGTCGATGAGCAGTTCTTC. Translating gives CASSLVGTGVDEQFF. The gene calls are TRBV7-2 and TRBJ2-1; 10 nucleotides agree with TRBD1. This CDR3 is 15 amino acids long. Germline lookup yields CDR1 SGHTA and CDR2 FQGNSA. The trim removed 1 base at V and 8 bases at J, leaving 5 bases unmatched.

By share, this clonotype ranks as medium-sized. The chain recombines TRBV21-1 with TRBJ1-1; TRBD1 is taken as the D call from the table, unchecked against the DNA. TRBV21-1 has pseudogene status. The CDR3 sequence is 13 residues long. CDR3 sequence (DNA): TGTGCCAGCAGCAACAGGCGGCACACTGAAGCTTTCTTT. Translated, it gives CASSNRRHTEAFF.

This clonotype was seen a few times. The CDR3 DNA reads TGTGCCAGCACCCCCACGAATCCCTCGGGTACCCAGTACTTC. Its translation is CASTPTNPSGTQYF. V usage is TRBV11-1 and J usage is TRBJ2-5; no firm D call. CDR1 SGHAT and CDR2 FQDESV come from the germline V gene (reference sequence). V lost 7 bases and J 8 bases, leaving 20 bases between the germline ends. The length of the CDR3 is 14 residues.

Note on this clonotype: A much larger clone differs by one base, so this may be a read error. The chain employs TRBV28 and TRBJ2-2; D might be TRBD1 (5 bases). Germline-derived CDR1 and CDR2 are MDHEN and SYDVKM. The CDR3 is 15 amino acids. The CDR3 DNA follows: TGTGCCGGCAGGCCCGCCAGGGTGAGCACCGGGGAGCTGTTTTTT. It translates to CAGRPARVSTGELFF.

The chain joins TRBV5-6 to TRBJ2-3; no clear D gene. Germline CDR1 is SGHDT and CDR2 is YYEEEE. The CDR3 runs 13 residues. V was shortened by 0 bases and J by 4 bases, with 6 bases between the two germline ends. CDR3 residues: CASSLGSADTQYF. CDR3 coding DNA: TGTGCCAGCAGCTTGGGTTCGGCAGATACGCAGTATTTT.

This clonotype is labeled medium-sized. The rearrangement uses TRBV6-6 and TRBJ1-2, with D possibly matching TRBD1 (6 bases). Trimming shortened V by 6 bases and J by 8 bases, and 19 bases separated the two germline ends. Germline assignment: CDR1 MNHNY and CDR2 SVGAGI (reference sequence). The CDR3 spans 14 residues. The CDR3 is CASREQGLWFGYTF. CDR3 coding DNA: TGTGCCAGCAGAGAACAGGGACTATGGTTCGGCTACACCTTC.

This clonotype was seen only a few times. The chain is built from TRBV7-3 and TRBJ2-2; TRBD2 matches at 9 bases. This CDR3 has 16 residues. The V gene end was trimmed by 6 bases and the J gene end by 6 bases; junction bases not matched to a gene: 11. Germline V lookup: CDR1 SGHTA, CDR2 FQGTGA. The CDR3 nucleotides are TGTGCCAGCAGTAATTCCGGGACTAGCCCTCCCGGGGAGCTGTTTTTT. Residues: CASSNSGTSPPGELFF.

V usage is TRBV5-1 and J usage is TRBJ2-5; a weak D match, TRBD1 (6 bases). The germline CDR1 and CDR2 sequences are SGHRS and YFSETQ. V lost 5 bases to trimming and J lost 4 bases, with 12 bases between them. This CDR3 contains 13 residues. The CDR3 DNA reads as TGCGCCAGCAGACAGGGCGAACGAGAGACCCAGTACTTC. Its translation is CASRQGERETQYF. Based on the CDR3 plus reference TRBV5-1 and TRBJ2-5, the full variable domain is KAGVTQTPRYLIKTRGQQVTLSCSPISGHRSVSWYQQTPGQGLQFLFEYFSETQRNKGNFPGRFSGRQFSNSRSEMNVSTLELGDSALYLCASRQGERETQYFGPGTRLLVL.

The CDR3: CASSQVAGRLSYNSPLHF. The CDR3 DNA reads TGTGCCAGCAGCCAAGTCGCAGGAAGGCTCTCCTATAATTCACCCCTCCACTTT. J is TRBJ1-6 and V is TRBV4-2; D remains unclear. From germline, CDR1 is LGHNA and CDR2 YNFKEQ. With 1 base removed from V and 0 bases from J, the gap between germline ends came to 13 bases. CDR3 length: 18 amino acids.

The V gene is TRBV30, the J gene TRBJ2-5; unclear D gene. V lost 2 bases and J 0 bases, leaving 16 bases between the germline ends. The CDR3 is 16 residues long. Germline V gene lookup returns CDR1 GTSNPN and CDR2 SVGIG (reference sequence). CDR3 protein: CAWSPRGGTNQETQYF. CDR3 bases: TGTGCCTGGAGTCCCCGAGGCGGAACAAACCAAGAGACCCAGTACTTC. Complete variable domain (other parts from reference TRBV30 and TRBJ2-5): SQTIHQWPATLVQPVGSPLSLECTVEGTSNPNLYWYRQAAGRGLQLLFYSVGIGQISSEVPQNLSASRPQDRQFILSSKKLLLSDSGFYLCAWSPRGGTNQETQYFGPGTRLLVL.

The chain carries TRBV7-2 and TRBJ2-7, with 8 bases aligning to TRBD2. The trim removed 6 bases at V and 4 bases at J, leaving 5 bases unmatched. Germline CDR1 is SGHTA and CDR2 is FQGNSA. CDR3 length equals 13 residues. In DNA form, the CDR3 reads TGTGCCAGCAGTAGTCGGGGGGGATACGAGCAGTACTTC. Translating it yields CASSSRGGYEQYF.